This TCR beta chain was captured in a study of blood T cell repertoires in COVID-19. Study in general: Acute-phase and convalescent COVID-19 samples originated in the United States, Italy and Spain. PBMCs, B-cell-depleted T cells, or T cells were the source of the cDNA or gDNA that made up the material.

Clones were sequenced by immunoSEQ multiplex PCR, and TCRdb holds only the in-frame ones, with some missing. The sample contains approximately 300,000 clones, 90% of which appear only once. Ages ranged from about 18 to 89 years, with residence in about two dozen US areas. Participant-given clinical history determined each cohort assignment. The CDR3 consists of 12 residues. Germline loops: CDR1 MNHEY, CDR2 SVGAGI. Unmatched junction bases numbered 8, after V lost 3 bases and J lost 12 bases. This TCR came from a young woman with acute COVID-19. This chain connects TRBV6-5 to TRBJ2-7; 7 bases agree with TRBD1. Sequencing input: PBMCs or T cells enriched from blood (not recorded which). The DNA for the CDR3 is TGTGCCAGCAGTTATTCCGGACAGGAACGGTACTTC. This gives the protein CASSYSGQERYF.